These T cell receptor beta chains were read from a single sample in a study of shared clonotypes between healthy human individuals. The table came from immunoSEQ multiplex PCR; TCRdb's copy has only in-frame clones and leaves some out. The table includes approximately 350,000 clones, around 67% detected once. The sample consisted of memory CD4+ T cells sorted from blood. These receptors originate from a young man in good health. Both conserved end residues are part of each CDR3. D genes are given only for firm matches. Some rows have no size entry. The others give once, few or many, or a class for an expanded clone.

v_call: TRBV19
d_call: TRBD1
j_call: TRBJ1-1
clone_size: -
cdr3_aa: CASSEDREMNTEAFF
cdr3_nt: TGTGCCAGTAGTGAGGACAGGGAAATGAACACTGAAGCTTTCTTT

v_call: TRBV6-6
d_call: TRBD2
j_call: TRBJ2-7
clone_size: -
cdr3_aa: CASRKRDRSYEQYF
cdr3_nt: TGTGCCAGCAGGAAGCGGGACCGGTCCTACGAGCAGTACTTC

v_call: TRBV5-1
d_call: TRBD2
j_call: TRBJ2-7
clone_size: -
cdr3_aa: CASSLEAGIYEQYF
cdr3_nt: TGCGCCAGCAGCTTGGAAGCGGGAATCTACGAGCAGTACTTC

v_call: TRBV29-1
d_call: -
j_call: TRBJ1-1
clone_size: -
cdr3_aa: CSVGSGWGMNTEAFF
cdr3_nt: TGCAGCGTTGGTTCGGGTTGGGGAATGAACACTGAAGCTTTCTTT

v_call: TRBV11-2
d_call: -
j_call: TRBJ1-4
clone_size: -
cdr3_aa: CASSLVASENEKLFF
cdr3_nt: TGTGCCAGCAGCTTAGTCGCCTCTGAGAATGAAAAACTGTTTTTT

v_call: TRBV7-2
d_call: -
j_call: TRBJ2-6
clone_size: -
cdr3_aa: CASTRPGSGANVLTF
cdr3_nt: TGTGCCAGCACAAGGCCGGGGTCTGGGGCCAACGTCCTGACTTTC

v_call: TRBV7-6
d_call: -
j_call: TRBJ2-5
clone_size: once
cdr3_aa: CASSPRLRETQYF
cdr3_nt: TGTGCCAGCAGCCCCCGATTACGAGAGACCCAGTACTTC

v_call: TRBV5-6
d_call: -
j_call: TRBJ2-1
clone_size: -
cdr3_aa: CASSPTWISGRSHEQFF
cdr3_nt: TGTGCCAGCAGCCCGACTTGGATAAGTGGGAGGAGCCATGAGCAGTTCTTC

v_call: TRBV5-5
d_call: TRBD2
j_call: TRBJ2-7
clone_size: -
cdr3_aa: CASSSGLAGVEQYF
cdr3_nt: TGTGCCAGCAGCTCCGGACTAGCGGGAGTTGAGCAGTACTTC

v_call: TRBV4-1
d_call: -
j_call: TRBJ1-1
clone_size: -
cdr3_aa: CASSQYTEAFF
cdr3_nt: TGCGCCAGCAGCCAGTACACTGAAGCTTTCTTT

v_call: TRBV29-1
d_call: -
j_call: TRBJ2-3
clone_size: -
cdr3_aa: CSTNTDTQYF
cdr3_nt: TGCAGCACCAACACAGATACGCAGTATTTT

v_call: TRBV10-2
d_call: -
j_call: TRBJ2-1
clone_size: -
cdr3_aa: CASRDFYNEQFF
cdr3_nt: TGCGCCAGCAGAGATTTTTACAATGAGCAGTTCTTC

v_call: TRBV27
d_call: TRBD1
j_call: TRBJ2-2
clone_size: -
cdr3_aa: CASRMPPGQGAFRTGELFF
cdr3_nt: TGTGCCAGCAGGATGCCCCCGGGACAGGGGGCGTTTCGCACCGGGGAGCTGTTTTTT

v_call: TRBV5-1
d_call: -
j_call: TRBJ2-7
clone_size: few
cdr3_aa: CASSLLSGRGPGHHYF
cdr3_nt: TGCGCCAGCAGCTTGTTATCCGGTCGGGGTCCTGGGCATCATTACTTC

v_call: TRBV15
d_call: TRBD1
j_call: TRBJ2-1
clone_size: many
cdr3_aa: CATSRGQEQFF
cdr3_nt: TGTGCCACCAGCAGGGGACAGGAGCAGTTCTTC

v_call: TRBV11-2
d_call: TRBD2
j_call: TRBJ2-5
clone_size: -
cdr3_aa: CASSLRTSGRANRTETQYF
cdr3_nt: TGTGCCAGCAGCTTACGGACTAGCGGGAGGGCCAATCGGACAGAGACCCAGTACTTC

v_call: TRBV5-4
d_call: -
j_call: TRBJ2-7
clone_size: -
cdr3_aa: CASSPGAGTPLEQYF
cdr3_nt: TGTGCCAGCAGCCCAGGGGCAGGGACTCCCCTCGAGCAGTACTTC

v_call: TRBV7-9
d_call: -
j_call: TRBJ1-1
clone_size: -
cdr3_aa: CASIEGLNTEAFF
cdr3_nt: TGTGCCAGCATAGAAGGCCTCAACACTGAAGCTTTCTTT

v_call: TRBV27
d_call: -
j_call: TRBJ2-3
clone_size: -
cdr3_aa: CASSPLGAGVGADTQYF
cdr3_nt: TGTGCCAGCAGTCCCCTGGGGGCGGGAGTGGGCGCAGATACGCAGTATTTT

v_call: TRBV4-1
d_call: -
j_call: TRBJ1-2
clone_size: -
cdr3_aa: CASSQETGRVGYTF
cdr3_nt: TGCGCCAGCAGCCAAGAGACCGGTAGGGTTGGCTACACCTTC

v_call: TRBV10-3
d_call: -
j_call: TRBJ2-1
clone_size: -
cdr3_aa: CAIGGTLKNEQFF
cdr3_nt: TGTGCCATCGGGGGGACCTTAAAAAATGAGCAGTTCTTC

v_call: TRBV10-3
d_call: -
j_call: TRBJ1-1
clone_size: -
cdr3_aa: CAISELGGQAEAFF
cdr3_nt: TGTGCCATCAGTGAGTTGGGGGGGCAGGCGGAAGCTTTCTTT

v_call: TRBV5-4
d_call: TRBD2
j_call: TRBJ2-2
clone_size: -
cdr3_aa: CASSLASGKVTGELFF
cdr3_nt: TGTGCCAGCAGCCTGGCCAGCGGGAAAGTCACCGGGGAGCTGTTTTTT

v_call: TRBV28
d_call: TRBD1
j_call: TRBJ1-2
clone_size: -
cdr3_aa: CASRTTGGYGYTF
cdr3_nt: TGTGCCAGCAGGACTACAGGGGGCTATGGCTACACCTTC

v_call: TRBV6-5
d_call: -
j_call: TRBJ2-3
clone_size: -
cdr3_aa: CASSPIGRSYTQYF
cdr3_nt: TGTGCCAGCAGCCCAATAGGCAGGAGCTATACGCAGTATTTT

v_call: TRBV5-1
d_call: TRBD2
j_call: TRBJ2-3
clone_size: -
cdr3_aa: CASSLDRTRDTQYF
cdr3_nt: TGCGCCAGCAGCTTGGACAGGACTAGGGATACGCAGTATTTT

v_call: TRBV27
d_call: TRBD2
j_call: TRBJ2-3
clone_size: -
cdr3_aa: CASTAKWTSGRYLDTQYF
cdr3_nt: TGTGCCAGCACCGCCAAGTGGACTAGCGGGAGGTACTTAGATACGCAGTATTTT

v_call: TRBV9
d_call: TRBD2
j_call: TRBJ2-5
clone_size: many
cdr3_aa: CASSVGVASGLQETQYF
cdr3_nt: TGTGCCAGCAGCGTAGGGGTGGCTAGCGGACTCCAAGAGACCCAGTACTTC

v_call: TRBV7-2
d_call: TRBD1
j_call: TRBJ1-3
clone_size: -
cdr3_aa: CASSQSGTGGNTIYF
cdr3_nt: TGTGCCAGCAGCCAGTCGGGGACAGGGGGAAACACCATATATTTT

v_call: TRBV7-8
d_call: TRBD2
j_call: TRBJ2-7
clone_size: -
cdr3_aa: CASSLGTRGYEQYF
cdr3_nt: TGTGCCAGCAGCTTGGGGACTAGGGGCTACGAGCAGTACTTC

v_call: TRBV5-6
d_call: -
j_call: TRBJ1-3
clone_size: -
cdr3_aa: CASSYGLLPGNTIYF
cdr3_nt: TGTGCCAGCAGCTACGGACTGCTTCCCGGAAACACCATATATTTT

v_call: TRBV18
d_call: -
j_call: TRBJ1-2
clone_size: -
cdr3_aa: CASSPPQGSNGYTF
cdr3_nt: TGTGCCAGCTCGCCACCCCAGGGAAGCAATGGCTACACCTTC

v_call: TRBV30
d_call: TRBD2
j_call: TRBJ2-5
clone_size: -
cdr3_aa: CAWNGLAGGGAQYF
cdr3_nt: TGTGCCTGGAATGGACTAGCGGGAGGGGGGGCCCAGTACTTC

v_call: TRBV7-2
d_call: TRBD1
j_call: TRBJ1-3
clone_size: -
cdr3_aa: CASSLDRTGHSGNTIYF
cdr3_nt: TGTGCCAGCAGCTTAGATAGGACAGGCCACTCTGGAAACACCATATATTTT

v_call: TRBV7-9
d_call: TRBD1
j_call: TRBJ1-5
clone_size: -
cdr3_aa: CASSRTGNSNQPQHF
cdr3_nt: TGTGCCAGCAGCCGGACAGGGAATAGCAATCAGCCCCAGCATTTT

v_call: TRBV18
d_call: -
j_call: TRBJ2-3
clone_size: -
cdr3_aa: CASSPTRGGSTDTQYF
cdr3_nt: TGTGCCAGCTCACCGACCCGGGGCGGGAGCACAGATACGCAGTATTTT

v_call: TRBV5-4
d_call: -
j_call: TRBJ2-7
clone_size: -
cdr3_aa: CASSPDLLGGSYEQYF
cdr3_nt: TGTGCCAGCAGCCCGGATCTCTTGGGCGGTTCCTACGAGCAGTACTTC

v_call: TRBV15
d_call: -
j_call: TRBJ2-2
clone_size: -
cdr3_aa: CATSRGRVNTGELFF
cdr3_nt: TGTGCCACCAGCAGAGGACGGGTGAACACCGGGGAGCTGTTTTTT

v_call: TRBV20-1
d_call: -
j_call: TRBJ1-3
clone_size: -
cdr3_aa: CSARGWDKDHF
cdr3_nt: TGCAGTGCTAGAGGTTGGGACAAGGACCATTTT

v_call: TRBV27
d_call: TRBD1
j_call: TRBJ1-5
clone_size: -
cdr3_aa: CASSLGTGDQPQHF
cdr3_nt: TGTGCCAGCAGTTTAGGGACAGGGGATCAGCCCCAGCATTTT

v_call: TRBV5-1
d_call: TRBD1
j_call: TRBJ2-7
clone_size: -
cdr3_aa: CASSKGAVLGRGPGEQYF
cdr3_nt: TGCGCCAGCAGCAAGGGCGCGGTGTTGGGCAGGGGGCCTGGCGAGCAGTACTTC

v_call: TRBV13
d_call: TRBD2
j_call: TRBJ2-3
clone_size: -
cdr3_aa: CASRIAGGPTDTQYF
cdr3_nt: TGTGCCAGCAGGATAGCGGGAGGCCCCACAGATACGCAGTATTTT

v_call: TRBV14
d_call: -
j_call: TRBJ1-1
clone_size: -
cdr3_aa: CASSQEVGNLNTEAFF
cdr3_nt: TGTGCCAGCAGCCAAGAGGTAGGCAACTTGAACACTGAAGCTTTCTTT

v_call: TRBV2
d_call: -
j_call: TRBJ2-7
clone_size: few
cdr3_aa: CASIQTLLGEQYF
cdr3_nt: TGTGCCAGCATTCAAACATTGCTGGGCGAGCAGTACTTC

v_call: TRBV7-2
d_call: -
j_call: TRBJ2-1
clone_size: -
cdr3_aa: CASSLLGSSYNEQFF
cdr3_nt: TGTGCCAGCAGCTTACTGGGGAGCTCCTACAATGAGCAGTTCTTC

v_call: TRBV28
d_call: TRBD1
j_call: TRBJ1-1
clone_size: -
cdr3_aa: CASNGQEEPWMNTEAFF
cdr3_nt: TGTGCCAGCAATGGACAGGAAGAGCCTTGGATGAACACTGAAGCTTTCTTT

v_call: TRBV10-2
d_call: TRBD2
j_call: TRBJ2-2
clone_size: -
cdr3_aa: CASRKTSAGVSPGELFF
cdr3_nt: TGCGCCAGCAGGAAAACTTCCGCGGGAGTATCTCCCGGGGAGCTGTTTTTT

v_call: TRBV10-3
d_call: TRBD2
j_call: TRBJ2-6
clone_size: -
cdr3_aa: CAISETGLAGHQGANVLTF
cdr3_nt: TGTGCCATCAGTGAGACCGGACTAGCGGGACATCAGGGGGCCAACGTCCTGACTTTC

v_call: TRBV27
d_call: -
j_call: TRBJ2-3
clone_size: -
cdr3_aa: CASRGPRGVTDTQYF
cdr3_nt: TGTGCCAGCAGGGGGCCTCGAGGGGTCACAGATACGCAGTATTTT

v_call: TRBV5-4
d_call: TRBD1
j_call: TRBJ2-2
clone_size: -
cdr3_aa: CASRPGTGNTGELFF
cdr3_nt: TGTGCCAGCAGACCCGGGACAGGGAACACCGGGGAGCTGTTTTTT

v_call: TRBV11-2
d_call: -
j_call: TRBJ2-3
clone_size: few
cdr3_aa: CASSSTGGVRTDTQYF
cdr3_nt: TGTGCCAGCAGCTCGACCGGGGGAGTCCGCACAGATACGCAGTATTTT

v_call: TRBV11-3
d_call: -
j_call: TRBJ1-1
clone_size: -
cdr3_aa: CASSSFLGTEAFF
cdr3_nt: TGTGCCAGCAGTTCCTTTCTGGGCACTGAAGCTTTCTTT

v_call: TRBV9
d_call: -
j_call: TRBJ2-1
clone_size: -
cdr3_aa: CASSVLRGATNEQFF
cdr3_nt: TGTGCCAGCAGCGTCCTTCGCGGGGCTACCAATGAGCAGTTCTTC

v_call: TRBV9
d_call: -
j_call: TRBJ1-1
clone_size: many
cdr3_aa: CASSVVQGGAFF
cdr3_nt: TGTGCCAGCAGCGTAGTGCAAGGTGGAGCTTTCTTT

v_call: TRBV25-1
d_call: TRBD1
j_call: TRBJ2-2
clone_size: few
cdr3_aa: CASSSSGTATGELFF
cdr3_nt: TGTGCCAGCAGTTCCTCCGGGACAGCCACCGGGGAGCTGTTTTTT

v_call: TRBV9
d_call: -
j_call: TRBJ2-5
clone_size: -
cdr3_aa: CASSPLALQETQYF
cdr3_nt: TGTGCCAGCAGCCCACTCGCCCTTCAAGAGACCCAGTACTTC

v_call: TRBV13
d_call: -
j_call: TRBJ2-3
clone_size: -
cdr3_aa: CASSARTALTDTQYF
cdr3_nt: TGTGCCAGCAGCGCAAGGACAGCCCTCACAGATACGCAGTATTTT

v_call: TRBV12-5
d_call: TRBD2
j_call: TRBJ2-1
clone_size: -
cdr3_aa: CASGLVLLGIAGVREQFF
cdr3_nt: TGTGCTAGTGGTTTGGTATTACTCGGGATAGCGGGAGTAAGGGAGCAGTTCTTC

v_call: TRBV5-5
d_call: -
j_call: TRBJ1-4
clone_size: few
cdr3_aa: CASSLASKGAGEKLFF
cdr3_nt: TGTGCCAGCAGCTTGGCGTCGAAAGGAGCAGGGGAAAAACTGTTTTTT